The sample holds a few counts of the clone carrying this T cell receptor (beta chain). Its antigen remains unidentified. The sample originates from a study of blood T cells in healthy people across ages. Study-level points and caveats: Per million T cells, TCR beta diversity dropped roughly linearly as age increased.

A J-beta primer mix and a sample-barcoded 5' primer were used in a second PCR of about 7 to 12 cycles. MiXCR, applied by TCRdb to the 5' RACE reads, yields one record per CDR3 protein. The repertoire consists of some 920,000 distinct CDR3 sequences, with 51% occurring once and the leading ten covering over 20%. The CDR3 has 18 residues. CDR1 LGHDT and CDR2 YNNKEL come from the germline V gene (reference sequence). V shed 4 bases and J shed 5 bases, with 24 bases lying between them. This clonotype was obtained from an older woman in good health. This chain links TRBV3-1 with TRBJ2-1; D gene ambiguous. Sequencing was performed on blood. The CDR3 loop is CASSLSNSRWWKDNEQFF. The CDR3 DNA follows: TGTGCCAGCAGCCTATCAAATTCCCGCTGGTGGAAGGACAATGAGCAGTTCTTC.